This TCR beta chain was recorded in a study of blood T cell repertoires in COVID-19. As for the study in general: Some COVID-19 samples were acute and others convalescent; all came from the United States, Italy and Spain. Sample material is recorded as cDNA or gDNA derived from T cells, B-cell-depleted T cells, or PBMCs.

In the authors' workflow: Cell counts per sample came from amplifying reference gene primers. The table came from immunoSEQ multiplex PCR; TCRdb's copy has only in-frame clones and leaves some out. V, J and clone size derive from that table, while D and trimming were established from the DNA sequence. The profile shows under 130,000 clones, roughly 80% of them singletons. Deletions cut 4 bases from V and 1 base from J, with 14 bases between. The germline V gene encodes CDR1 SGHNT and CDR2 YYREEE (reference sequence). The CDR3 covers 15 residues. The sequence came from a woman of 80 years or more with acute or convalescent COVID-19. The V call is TRBV5-4, the J call TRBJ1-1; D is uncertain. Sequences were obtained from peripheral blood. CDR3 residues: CASSPRPRQNTEAFF. CDR3 coding DNA: TGTGCCAGCAGCCCCCGTCCAAGACAGAACACTGAAGCTTTCTTT.